Here is one T cell receptor (beta chain) with its context. These data originate in a study of blood T cell repertoires in COVID-19. The protocol was immunoSEQ multiplex PCR, while the TCRdb copy is restricted to in-frame clones and leaves out a portion. Of 300,000 to 400,000 clones listed, approximately 90% are singletons. This TCR was sampled from a young man with COVID-19, enrolled during active disease. Sequencing used peripheral blood.

DNA for the CDR3: TGCGCCAGCAGCCGCTCCGGGACTAGCGGGGTGAATGAGCAGTTCTTC. Amino acids: CASSRSGTSGVNEQFF. The V gene is TRBV5-1, the J gene TRBJ2-1, with TRBD2 matching over 13 bases. CDR1 and CDR2 (germline): SGHRS, YFSETQ. Trimming at V came to 4 bases and at J to 7 bases, leaving 8 bases not matched to a gene. The CDR3 length is 16 residues.